These T cell receptor beta chains were read from a single sample in a study of blood T cell repertoires in COVID-19. Measured with immunoSEQ multiplex PCR; TCRdb has only the in-frame clones, and not every one. This sample has 350,000 to 450,000 clones, with over 75% found just once. Sequences were obtained from PBMCs or T cells enriched from blood (not recorded which). These receptors all stem from a man in his thirties or forties who had recovered from COVID-19. The CDR3 runs from the conserved cysteine through the conserved F or W. Fields, in order: clone size, D gene, V gene, J gene, CDR3 length, CDR3 protein, CDR3 DNA. A D gene is named only where the DNA matches it firmly. Clone size is stated in some rows and not others, as once, few, many or a class when expanded.

abundance: once
d_gene: .
v_gene: TRBV29-1
j_gene: TRBJ1-2
len: 17
CDR3aa: CSVESLDSRSDNYGYTF
CDR3nt: TGCAGCGTTGAATCCTTAGACAGTCGGAGCGATAACTATGGCTACACCTTC

abundance: .
d_gene: TRBD1
v_gene: TRBV2
j_gene: TRBJ1-1
len: 15
CDR3aa: CASRKGQGALTEAFF
CDR3nt: TGTGCCAGCAGAAAGGGACAGGGCGCCCTCACTGAAGCTTTCTTT

abundance: .
d_gene: .
v_gene: TRBV29-1
j_gene: TRBJ2-6
len: 14
CDR3aa: CSVVTSRGANVLTF
CDR3nt: TGCAGCGTTGTTACCTCGCGAGGGGCCAACGTCCTGACTTTC

abundance: .
d_gene: .
v_gene: TRBV5-1
j_gene: TRBJ2-2
len: 14
CDR3aa: CASSFYANTGELFF
CDR3nt: TGCGCCAGCAGCTTCTATGCGAACACCGGGGAGCTGTTTTTT

abundance: .
d_gene: .
v_gene: TRBV4-1
j_gene: TRBJ1-5
len: 14
CDR3aa: CASGTSYSNQPQHF
CDR3nt: TGCGCAAGTGGGACTTCTTATAGCAATCAGCCCCAGCATTTT

abundance: .
d_gene: .
v_gene: TRBV9
j_gene: TRBJ1-2
len: 13
CDR3aa: CASSVGGFYGYTF
CDR3nt: TGTGCCAGCAGCGTAGGAGGGTTCTATGGCTACACCTTC

abundance: .
d_gene: .
v_gene: TRBV28
j_gene: TRBJ1-2
len: 11
CDR3aa: CASLSLYGYTF
CDR3nt: TGTGCCAGCTTGAGCCTCTATGGCTACACCTTC

abundance: once
d_gene: .
v_gene: TRBV5-1
j_gene: TRBJ2-5
len: 16
CDR3aa: CASSLVGGPYQETQYF
CDR3nt: TGCGCCAGCAGCTTGGTGGGGGGTCCCTACCAAGAGACCCAGTACTTC

abundance: .
d_gene: .
v_gene: TRBV30
j_gene: TRBJ2-1
len: 14
CDR3aa: CAWRLESSYNEQFF
CDR3nt: TGTGCCTGGAGGTTGGAGAGCTCCTACAATGAGCAGTTCTTC

abundance: .
d_gene: TRBD2
v_gene: TRBV5-5
j_gene: TRBJ2-7
len: 16
CDR3aa: CASSNDRAGGWYEQYF
CDR3nt: TGTGCCAGCAGCAACGATCGGGCGGGAGGGTGGTACGAGCAGTACTTC

abundance: .
d_gene: .
v_gene: TRBV9
j_gene: TRBJ2-2
len: 14
CDR3aa: CASSVEQLTGELFF
CDR3nt: TGTGCCAGCAGCGTAGAACAGCTCACCGGGGAGCTGTTTTTT

abundance: .
d_gene: .
v_gene: TRBV18
j_gene: TRBJ2-7
len: 14
CDR3aa: CASSPLLQGNEQYF
CDR3nt: TGTGCCAGCTCACCACTCCTACAGGGTAACGAGCAGTACTTC

abundance: .
d_gene: .
v_gene: TRBV29-1
j_gene: TRBJ2-2
len: 15
CDR3aa: CSVRTWGQGSGELFF
CDR3nt: TGCAGCGTCCGAACGTGGGGCCAGGGGTCCGGGGAGCTGTTTTTT

abundance: .
d_gene: TRBD1
v_gene: TRBV5-4
j_gene: TRBJ1-1
len: 16
CDR3aa: CASSLFAGTGNTEAFF
CDR3nt: TGTGCCAGCAGCTTGTTCGCAGGGACAGGGAACACTGAAGCTTTCTTT

abundance: .
d_gene: TRBD2
v_gene: TRBV5-5
j_gene: TRBJ2-3
len: 15
CDR3aa: CASSLVSGNSDTQYF
CDR3nt: TGTGCCAGCAGCTTGGTTAGCGGGAACTCAGATACGCAGTATTTT

abundance: .
d_gene: .
v_gene: TRBV12-3/TRBV12-4
j_gene: TRBJ2-7
len: 12
CDR3aa: CASSLVIHEQYF
CDR3nt: TGTGCCAGCAGTTTAGTTATCCACGAGCAGTACTTC

abundance: .
d_gene: .
v_gene: TRBV11-2
j_gene: TRBJ2-7
len: 15
CDR3aa: CASSLASGTPYEQYF
CDR3nt: TGTGCCAGCAGCTTAGCCTCCGGGACACCCTACGAGCAGTACTTC

abundance: few
d_gene: .
v_gene: TRBV5-5
j_gene: TRBJ2-5
len: 12
CDR3aa: CASSLAEETQYF
CDR3nt: TGTGCCAGCAGCTTGGCCGAAGAGACCCAGTACTTC

abundance: .
d_gene: TRBD1
v_gene: TRBV6-5
j_gene: TRBJ1-3
len: 15
CDR3aa: CASRLTGTSGNTIYF
CDR3nt: TGTGCCAGCAGACTGACAGGGACTTCTGGAAACACCATATATTTT

abundance: .
d_gene: .
v_gene: TRBV25-1
j_gene: TRBJ2-5
len: 15
CDR3aa: CASSESRDNQETQYF
CDR3nt: TGTGCCAGCAGTGAATCCAGAGACAATCAAGAGACCCAGTACTTC

abundance: .
d_gene: .
v_gene: TRBV9
j_gene: TRBJ1-2
len: 15
CDR3aa: CASSAASGSSYGYTF
CDR3nt: TGTGCCAGCAGCGCCGCTTCAGGGTCCTCTTACGGCTACACCTTC

abundance: .
d_gene: TRBD2
v_gene: TRBV5-5
j_gene: TRBJ2-1
len: 17
CDR3aa: CASSGGAGGPTYNEQFF
CDR3nt: TGTGCCAGCAGCGGAGGAGCGGGAGGGCCCACCTACAATGAGCAGTTCTTC

abundance: .
d_gene: TRBD2
v_gene: TRBV6-5
j_gene: TRBJ2-3
len: 14
CDR3aa: CASSYERETDTQYF
CDR3nt: TGTGCCAGCAGTTACGAGCGGGAGACAGATACGCAGTATTTT

abundance: .
d_gene: .
v_gene: TRBV11-2
j_gene: TRBJ1-3
len: 13
CDR3aa: CASSRFSGNTIYF
CDR3nt: TGTGCCAGCAGCCGGTTCTCTGGAAACACCATATATTTT

abundance: .
d_gene: TRBD2
v_gene: TRBV5-6
j_gene: TRBJ2-5
len: 15
CDR3aa: CASSPPLAVQETQYF
CDR3nt: TGTGCCAGCAGCCCGCCACTAGCGGTTCAAGAGACCCAGTACTTC

abundance: .
d_gene: TRBD2
v_gene: TRBV7-9
j_gene: TRBJ2-5
len: 14
CDR3aa: CASSYTSGAETQYF
CDR3nt: TGTGCCAGCAGCTACACTAGCGGGGCTGAGACCCAGTACTTC

abundance: .
d_gene: TRBD2
v_gene: TRBV3-1/TRBV3-2
j_gene: TRBJ2-3
len: 15
CDR3aa: CASSLLAGSTDTQYF
CDR3nt: TGTGCCAGCAGCCTACTAGCGGGTAGCACAGATACGCAGTATTTT